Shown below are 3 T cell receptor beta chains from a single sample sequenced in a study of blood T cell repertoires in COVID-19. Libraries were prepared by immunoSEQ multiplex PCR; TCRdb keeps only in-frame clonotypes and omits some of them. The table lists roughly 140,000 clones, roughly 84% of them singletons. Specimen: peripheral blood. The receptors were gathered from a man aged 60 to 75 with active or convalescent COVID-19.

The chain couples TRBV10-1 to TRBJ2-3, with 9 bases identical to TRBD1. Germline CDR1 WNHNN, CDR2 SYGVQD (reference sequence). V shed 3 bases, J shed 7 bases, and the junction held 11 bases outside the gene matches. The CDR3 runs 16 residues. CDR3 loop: CASSEARQGVSYTQYF. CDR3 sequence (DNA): TGCGCCAGCAGTGAAGCAAGACAGGGGGTTTCTTATACGCAGTATTTT.

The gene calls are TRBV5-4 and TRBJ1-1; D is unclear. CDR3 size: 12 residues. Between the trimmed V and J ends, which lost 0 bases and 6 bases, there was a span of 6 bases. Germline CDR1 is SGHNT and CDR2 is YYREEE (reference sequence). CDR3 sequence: CASSLETSEAFF. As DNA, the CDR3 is TGTGCCAGCAGCTTGGAGACTTCTGAAGCTTTCTTT.

The CDR3 coding sequence is TGTGCCAGCAGTGGACCGCGGCGGAATCGGCAATCGGCAGGCTACACCTTC. It yields the protein CASSGPRRNRQSAGYTF. The genes are TRBV2 and TRBJ1-2; no firm D call. Germline V gives CDR1 SNHLY, CDR2 FYNNEI. There are 17 residues in the CDR3. The V end lost 4 bases, the J end lost 8 bases, and 26 bases lay between the germline ends.